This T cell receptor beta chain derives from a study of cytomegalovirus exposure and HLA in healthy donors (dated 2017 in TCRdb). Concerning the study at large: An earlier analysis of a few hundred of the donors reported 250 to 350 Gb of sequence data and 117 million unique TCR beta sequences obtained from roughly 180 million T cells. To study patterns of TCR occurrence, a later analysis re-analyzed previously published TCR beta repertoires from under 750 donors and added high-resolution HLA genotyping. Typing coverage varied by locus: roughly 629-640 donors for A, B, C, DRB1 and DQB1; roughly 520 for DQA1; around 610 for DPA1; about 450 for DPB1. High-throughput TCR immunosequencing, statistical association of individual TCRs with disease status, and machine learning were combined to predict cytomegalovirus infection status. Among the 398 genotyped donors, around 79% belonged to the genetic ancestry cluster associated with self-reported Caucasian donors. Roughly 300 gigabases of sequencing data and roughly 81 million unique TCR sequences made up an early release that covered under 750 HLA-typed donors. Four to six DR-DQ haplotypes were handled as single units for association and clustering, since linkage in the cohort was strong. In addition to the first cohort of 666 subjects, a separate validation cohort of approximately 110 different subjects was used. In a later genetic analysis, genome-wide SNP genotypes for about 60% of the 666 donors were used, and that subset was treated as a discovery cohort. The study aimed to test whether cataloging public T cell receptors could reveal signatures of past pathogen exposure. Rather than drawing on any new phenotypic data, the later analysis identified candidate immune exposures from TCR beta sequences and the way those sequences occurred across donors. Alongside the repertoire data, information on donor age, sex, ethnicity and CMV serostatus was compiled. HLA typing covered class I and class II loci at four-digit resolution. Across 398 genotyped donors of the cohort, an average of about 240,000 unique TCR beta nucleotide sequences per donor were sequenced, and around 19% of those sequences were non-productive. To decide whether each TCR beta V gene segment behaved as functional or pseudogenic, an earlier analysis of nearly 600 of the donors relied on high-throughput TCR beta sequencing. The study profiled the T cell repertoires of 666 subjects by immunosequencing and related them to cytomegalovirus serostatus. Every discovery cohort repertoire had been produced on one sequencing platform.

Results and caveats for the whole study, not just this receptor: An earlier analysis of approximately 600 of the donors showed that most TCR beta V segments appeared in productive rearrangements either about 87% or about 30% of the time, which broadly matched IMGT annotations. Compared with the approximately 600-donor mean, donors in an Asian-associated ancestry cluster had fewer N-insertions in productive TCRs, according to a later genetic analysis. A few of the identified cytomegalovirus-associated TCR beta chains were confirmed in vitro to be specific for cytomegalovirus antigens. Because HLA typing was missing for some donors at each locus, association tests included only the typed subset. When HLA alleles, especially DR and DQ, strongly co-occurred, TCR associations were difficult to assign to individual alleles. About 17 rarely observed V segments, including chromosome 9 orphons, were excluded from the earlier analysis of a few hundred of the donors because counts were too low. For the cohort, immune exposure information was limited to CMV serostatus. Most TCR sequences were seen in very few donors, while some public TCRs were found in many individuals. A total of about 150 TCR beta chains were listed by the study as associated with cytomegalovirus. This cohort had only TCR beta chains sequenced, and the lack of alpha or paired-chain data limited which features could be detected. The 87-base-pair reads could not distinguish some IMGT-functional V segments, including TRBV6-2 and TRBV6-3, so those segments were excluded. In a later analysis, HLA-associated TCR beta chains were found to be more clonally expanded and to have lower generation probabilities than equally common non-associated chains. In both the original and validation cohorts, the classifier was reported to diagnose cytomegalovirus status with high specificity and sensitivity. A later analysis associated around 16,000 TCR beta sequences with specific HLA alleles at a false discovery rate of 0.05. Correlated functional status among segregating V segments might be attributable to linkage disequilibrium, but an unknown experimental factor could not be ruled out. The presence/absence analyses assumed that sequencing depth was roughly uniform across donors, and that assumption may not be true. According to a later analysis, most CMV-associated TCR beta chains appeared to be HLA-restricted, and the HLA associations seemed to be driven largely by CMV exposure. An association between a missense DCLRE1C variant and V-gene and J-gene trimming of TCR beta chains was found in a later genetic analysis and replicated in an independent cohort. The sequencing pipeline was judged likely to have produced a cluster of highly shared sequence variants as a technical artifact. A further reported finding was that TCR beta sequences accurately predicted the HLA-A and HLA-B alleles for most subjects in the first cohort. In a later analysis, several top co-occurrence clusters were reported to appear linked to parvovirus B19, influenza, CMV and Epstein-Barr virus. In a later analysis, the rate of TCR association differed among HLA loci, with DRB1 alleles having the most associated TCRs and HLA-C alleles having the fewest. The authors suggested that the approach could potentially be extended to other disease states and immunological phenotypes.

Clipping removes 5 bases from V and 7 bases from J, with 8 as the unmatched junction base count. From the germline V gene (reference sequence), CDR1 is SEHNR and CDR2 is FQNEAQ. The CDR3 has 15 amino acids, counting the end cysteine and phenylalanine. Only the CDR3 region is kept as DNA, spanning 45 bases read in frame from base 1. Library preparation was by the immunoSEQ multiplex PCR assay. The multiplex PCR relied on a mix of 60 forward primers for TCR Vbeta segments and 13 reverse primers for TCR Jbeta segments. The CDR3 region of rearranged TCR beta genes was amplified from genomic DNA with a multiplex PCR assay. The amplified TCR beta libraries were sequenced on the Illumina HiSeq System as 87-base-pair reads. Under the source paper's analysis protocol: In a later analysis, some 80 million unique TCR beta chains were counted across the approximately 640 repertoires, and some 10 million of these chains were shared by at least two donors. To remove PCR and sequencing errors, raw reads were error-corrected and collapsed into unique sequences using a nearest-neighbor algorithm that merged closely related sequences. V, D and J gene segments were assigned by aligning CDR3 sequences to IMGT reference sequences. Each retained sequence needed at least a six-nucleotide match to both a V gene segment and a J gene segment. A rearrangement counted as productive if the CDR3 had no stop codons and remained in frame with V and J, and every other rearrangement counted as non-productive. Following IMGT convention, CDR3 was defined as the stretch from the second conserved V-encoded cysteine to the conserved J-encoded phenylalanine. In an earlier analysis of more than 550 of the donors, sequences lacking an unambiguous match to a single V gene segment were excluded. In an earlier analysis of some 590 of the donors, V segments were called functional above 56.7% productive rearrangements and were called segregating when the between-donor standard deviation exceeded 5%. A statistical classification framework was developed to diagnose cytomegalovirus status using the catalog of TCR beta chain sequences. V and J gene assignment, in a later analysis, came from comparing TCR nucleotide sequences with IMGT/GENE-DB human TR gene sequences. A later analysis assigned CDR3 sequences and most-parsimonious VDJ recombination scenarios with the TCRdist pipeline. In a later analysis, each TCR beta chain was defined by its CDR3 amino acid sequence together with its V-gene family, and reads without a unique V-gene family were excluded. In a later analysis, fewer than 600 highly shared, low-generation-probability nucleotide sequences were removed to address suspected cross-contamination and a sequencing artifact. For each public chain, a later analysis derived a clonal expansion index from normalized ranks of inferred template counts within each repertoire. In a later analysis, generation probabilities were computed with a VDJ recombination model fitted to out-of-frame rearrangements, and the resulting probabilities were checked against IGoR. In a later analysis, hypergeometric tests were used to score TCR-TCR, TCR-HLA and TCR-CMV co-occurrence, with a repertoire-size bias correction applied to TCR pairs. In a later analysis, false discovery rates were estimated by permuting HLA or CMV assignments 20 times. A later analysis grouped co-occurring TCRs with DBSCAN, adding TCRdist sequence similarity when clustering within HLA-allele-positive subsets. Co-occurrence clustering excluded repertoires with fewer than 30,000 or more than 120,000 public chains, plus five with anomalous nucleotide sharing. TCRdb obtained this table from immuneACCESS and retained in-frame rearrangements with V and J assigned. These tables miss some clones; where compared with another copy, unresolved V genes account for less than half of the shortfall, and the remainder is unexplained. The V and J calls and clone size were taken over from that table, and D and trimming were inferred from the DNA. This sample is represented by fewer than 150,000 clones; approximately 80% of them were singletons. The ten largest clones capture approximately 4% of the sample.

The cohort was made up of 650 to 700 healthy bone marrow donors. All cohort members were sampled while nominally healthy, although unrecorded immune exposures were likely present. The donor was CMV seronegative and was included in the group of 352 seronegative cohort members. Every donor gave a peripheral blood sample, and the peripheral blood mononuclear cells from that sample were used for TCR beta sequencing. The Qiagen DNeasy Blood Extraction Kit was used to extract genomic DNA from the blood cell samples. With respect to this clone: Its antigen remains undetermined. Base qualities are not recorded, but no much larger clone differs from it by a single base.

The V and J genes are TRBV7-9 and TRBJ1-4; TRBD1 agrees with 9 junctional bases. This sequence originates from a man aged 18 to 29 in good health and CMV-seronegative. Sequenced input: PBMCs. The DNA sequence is TGTGCCAGCAGCGTCGGACAGGGGATTCGTGAAAAACTGTTTTTT. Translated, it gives CASSVGQGIREKLFF.